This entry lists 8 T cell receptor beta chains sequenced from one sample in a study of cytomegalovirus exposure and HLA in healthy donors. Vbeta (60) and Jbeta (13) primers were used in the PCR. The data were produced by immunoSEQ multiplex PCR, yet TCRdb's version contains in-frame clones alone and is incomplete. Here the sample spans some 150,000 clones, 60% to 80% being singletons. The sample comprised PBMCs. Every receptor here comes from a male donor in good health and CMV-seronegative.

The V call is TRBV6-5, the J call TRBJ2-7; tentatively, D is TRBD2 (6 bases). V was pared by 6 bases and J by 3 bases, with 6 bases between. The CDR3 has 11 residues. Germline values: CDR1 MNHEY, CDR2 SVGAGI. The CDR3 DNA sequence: TGTGCCAGCAGGGGACTCTACGAGCAGTACTTC. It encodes CASRGLYEQYF.

CDR3 bases: TGTGCCAGCAGCCTACAGGGGGCGTCTAGTTCTTACGAGCAGTACTTC. Amino acids: CASSLQGASSSYEQYF. The chain links TRBV7-3 to TRBJ2-7; 9 positions agree with TRBD1. This CDR3 contains 16 residues. J lost 4 bases, V lost 5 bases, and 12 bases had no gene match. Germline V gene sequence: CDR1 SGHTA, CDR2 FQGTGA.

CDR3 DNA sequence: TGTGCCAGCAGCCAAGCACTAGGAGGTACAGATACGCAGTATTTT. It specifies CASSQALGGTDTQYF. The V gene is TRBV4-2, the J gene TRBJ2-3; D is perhaps TRBD2 (5 bases). V lost 1 base to trimming and J lost 3 bases, with 11 bases between them. Germline CDR1 reads LGHNA; CDR2 reads YNFKEQ. This CDR3 comprises 15 residues.

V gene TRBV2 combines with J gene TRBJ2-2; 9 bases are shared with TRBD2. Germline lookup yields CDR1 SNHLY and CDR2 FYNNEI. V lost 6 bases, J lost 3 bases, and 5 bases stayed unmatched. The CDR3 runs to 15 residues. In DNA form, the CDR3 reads TGTGCCAGCAGCTCCTGGACTAGCGACACCGGGGAGCTGTTTTTT. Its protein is CASSSWTSDTGELFF.

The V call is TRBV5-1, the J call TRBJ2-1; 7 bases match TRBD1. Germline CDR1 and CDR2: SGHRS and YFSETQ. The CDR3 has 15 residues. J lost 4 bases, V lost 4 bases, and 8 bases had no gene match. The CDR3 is CASSPEPGQYNEQFF. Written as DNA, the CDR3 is TGCGCCAGCAGCCCAGAGCCGGGACAGTACAATGAGCAGTTCTTC.

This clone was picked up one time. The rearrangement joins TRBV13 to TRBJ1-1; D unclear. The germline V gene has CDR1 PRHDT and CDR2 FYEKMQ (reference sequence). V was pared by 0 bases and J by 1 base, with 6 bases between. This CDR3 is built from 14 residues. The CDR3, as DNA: TGTGCCAGCAGCTTAGGACACCCGAACACTGAAGCTTTCTTT. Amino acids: CASSLGHPNTEAFF.

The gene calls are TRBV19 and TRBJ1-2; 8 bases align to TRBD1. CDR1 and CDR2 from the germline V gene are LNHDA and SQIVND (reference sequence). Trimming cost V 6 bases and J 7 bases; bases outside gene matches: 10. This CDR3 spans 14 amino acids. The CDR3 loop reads CASRTGQGTGGYTF. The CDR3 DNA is TGTGCCAGTAGGACCGGACAGGGAACAGGTGGCTACACCTTC.

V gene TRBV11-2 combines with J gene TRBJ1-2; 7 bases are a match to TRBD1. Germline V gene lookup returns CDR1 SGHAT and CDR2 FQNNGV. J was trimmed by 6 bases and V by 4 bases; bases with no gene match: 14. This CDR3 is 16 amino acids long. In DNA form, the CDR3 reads TGTGCCAGCAGCTCCCAACCTTCTGGACAGGAAGATGGCTACACCTTC. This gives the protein CASSSQPSGQEDGYTF.